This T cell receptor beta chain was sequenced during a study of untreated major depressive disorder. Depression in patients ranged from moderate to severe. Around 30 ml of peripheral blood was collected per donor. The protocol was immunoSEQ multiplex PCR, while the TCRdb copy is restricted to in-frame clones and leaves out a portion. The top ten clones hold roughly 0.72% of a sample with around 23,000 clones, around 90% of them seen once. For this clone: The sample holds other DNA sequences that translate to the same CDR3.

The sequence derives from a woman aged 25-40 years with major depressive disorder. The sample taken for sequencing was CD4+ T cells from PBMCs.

The CDR3 protein is CASSLATETQYF. The CDR3 bases are TGTGCCAGCAGCTTAGCGACGGAGACCCAGTACTTC. The J gene is TRBJ2-5, the V gene TRBV7-2; D unresolved. The CDR3 is 12 residues long. V lost 0 bases, J lost 5 bases, and 4 bases lay in between. CDR1 SGHTA and CDR2 FQGNSA come from the germline V gene. Complete variable domain (other parts from reference TRBV7-2 and TRBJ2-5): GAGVSQSPSNKVTEKGKDVELRCDPISGHTALYWYRQSLGQGLEFLIYFQGNSAPDKSGLPSDRFSAERTGGSVSTLTIQRTQQEDSAVYLCASSLATETQYFGPGTRLLVL.